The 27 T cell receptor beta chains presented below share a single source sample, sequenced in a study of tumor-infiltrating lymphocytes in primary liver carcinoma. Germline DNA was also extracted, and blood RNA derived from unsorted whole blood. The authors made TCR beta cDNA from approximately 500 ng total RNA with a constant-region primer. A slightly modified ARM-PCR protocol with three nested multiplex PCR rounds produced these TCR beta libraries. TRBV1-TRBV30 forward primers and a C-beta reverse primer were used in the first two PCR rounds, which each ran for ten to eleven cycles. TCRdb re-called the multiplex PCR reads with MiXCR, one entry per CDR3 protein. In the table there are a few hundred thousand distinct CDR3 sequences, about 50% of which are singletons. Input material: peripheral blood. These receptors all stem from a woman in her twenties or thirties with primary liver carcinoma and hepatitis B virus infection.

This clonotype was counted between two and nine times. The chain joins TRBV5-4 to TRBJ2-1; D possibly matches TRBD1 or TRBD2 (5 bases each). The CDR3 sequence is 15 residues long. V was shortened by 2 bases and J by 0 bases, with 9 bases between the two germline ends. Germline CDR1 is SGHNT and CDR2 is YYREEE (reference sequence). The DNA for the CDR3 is TGTGCCAGCAGCTTCGGGGCGAGCTCCTACAATGAGCAGTTCTTC. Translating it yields CASSFGASSYNEQFF.

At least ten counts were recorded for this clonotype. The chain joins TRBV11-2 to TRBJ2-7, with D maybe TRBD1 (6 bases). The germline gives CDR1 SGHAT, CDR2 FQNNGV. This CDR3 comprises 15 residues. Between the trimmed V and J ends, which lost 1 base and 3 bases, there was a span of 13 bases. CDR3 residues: CASSLGPGEDYEQYF. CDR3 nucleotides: TGTGCCAGCAGCTTAGGTCCAGGGGAAGACTACGAGCAGTACTTC. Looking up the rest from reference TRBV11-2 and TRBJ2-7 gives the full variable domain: EAGVAQSPRYKIIEKRQSVAFWCNPISGHATLYWYQQILGQGPKLLIQFQNNGVVDDSQLPKDRFSAERLKGVDSTLKIQPAKLEDSAVYLCASSLGPGEDYEQYFGPGTRLTVT.

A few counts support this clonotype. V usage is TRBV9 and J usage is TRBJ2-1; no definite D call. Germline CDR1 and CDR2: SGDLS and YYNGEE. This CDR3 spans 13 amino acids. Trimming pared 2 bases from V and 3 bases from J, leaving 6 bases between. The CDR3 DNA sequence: TGTGCCAGCAGCGTGGACCTCTACAATGAGCAGTTCTTC. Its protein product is CASSVDLYNEQFF.

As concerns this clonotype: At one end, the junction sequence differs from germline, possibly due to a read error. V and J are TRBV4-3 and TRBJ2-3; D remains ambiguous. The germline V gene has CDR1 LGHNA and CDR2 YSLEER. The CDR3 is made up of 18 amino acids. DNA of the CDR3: TGCACCAGCAGCCAGTCGGTCTGGCTGGGTGATCCCGATGATACGCACCATTTT. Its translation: CTSSQSVWLGDPDDTHHF.

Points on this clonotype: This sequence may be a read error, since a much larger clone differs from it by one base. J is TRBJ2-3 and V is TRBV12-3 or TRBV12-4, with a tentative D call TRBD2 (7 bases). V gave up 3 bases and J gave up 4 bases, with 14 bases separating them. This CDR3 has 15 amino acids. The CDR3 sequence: CASSFGGASSDTQYF. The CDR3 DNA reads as TGTGCCAGCAGTTTTGGGGGGGCGAGCTCAGATACGCAGTATTTT.

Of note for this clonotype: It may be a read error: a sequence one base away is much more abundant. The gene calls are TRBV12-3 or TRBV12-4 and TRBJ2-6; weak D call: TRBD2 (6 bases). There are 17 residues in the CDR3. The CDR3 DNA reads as TGTGCCAGCAGTTACAGGCAGGGACTCTCTAGGGCCAACGTCCTGACTTTC. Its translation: CASSYRQGLSRANVLTF.

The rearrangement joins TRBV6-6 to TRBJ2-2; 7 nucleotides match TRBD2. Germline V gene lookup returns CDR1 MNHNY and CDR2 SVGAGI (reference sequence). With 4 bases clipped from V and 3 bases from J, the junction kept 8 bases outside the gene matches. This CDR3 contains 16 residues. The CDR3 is CASSWVGGSHTGELFF. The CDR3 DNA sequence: TGTGCCAGCAGTTGGGTCGGCGGGAGCCACACCGGGGAGCTGTTTTTT.

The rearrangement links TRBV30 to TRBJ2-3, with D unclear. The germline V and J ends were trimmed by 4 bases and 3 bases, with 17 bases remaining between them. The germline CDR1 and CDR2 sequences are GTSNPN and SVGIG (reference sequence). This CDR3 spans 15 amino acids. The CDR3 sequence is CAWIYRRGRTDTQYF. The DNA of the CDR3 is TGTGCCTGGATTTACAGACGTGGGCGGACAGATACGCAGTATTTT.

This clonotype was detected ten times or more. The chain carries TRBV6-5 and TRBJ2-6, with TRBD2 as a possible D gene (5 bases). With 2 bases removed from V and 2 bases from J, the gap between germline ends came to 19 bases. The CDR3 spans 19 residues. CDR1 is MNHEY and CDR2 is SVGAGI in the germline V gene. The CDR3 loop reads CASSYSGPLEATGANVLTF. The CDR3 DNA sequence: TGTGCCAGCAGTTACAGCGGCCCCCTAGAGGCGACTGGGGCCAACGTCCTGACTTTC.

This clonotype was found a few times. This CDR3 is CASNRGVGIQYF. The CDR3, as DNA: TGTGCCAGCAATAGGGGTGTAGGCATTCAGTACTTC. This chain joins TRBV12-3 or TRBV12-4 and TRBJ2-4; D may be TRBD1 (5 bases). This CDR3 comprises 12 residues. V was clipped by 7 bases and J by 9 bases, with 13 bases between them.

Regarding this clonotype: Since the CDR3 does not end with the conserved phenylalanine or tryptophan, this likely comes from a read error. The CDR3 spells CAISRISGTESYEQYI. Here the CDR3 DNA reads TGTGCCATCAGCCGCATCTCCGGGACAGAGTCCTACGAGCAGTACATC. The chain carries TRBV11-1 and TRBJ2-7; 7 nucleotides align to TRBD1. The germline V gene has CDR1 SGHAT and CDR2 FQDESV (reference sequence). The CDR3 runs 16 residues.

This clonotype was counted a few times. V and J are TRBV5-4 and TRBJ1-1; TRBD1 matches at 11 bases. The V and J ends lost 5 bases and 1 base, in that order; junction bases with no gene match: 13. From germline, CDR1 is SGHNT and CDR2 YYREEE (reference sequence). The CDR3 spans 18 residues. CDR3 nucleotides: TGTGCCAGCAGATTAGAAGAGCCGGGACAGGGGGGGAACACTGAAGCTTTCTTT. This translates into CASRLEEPGQGGNTEAFF. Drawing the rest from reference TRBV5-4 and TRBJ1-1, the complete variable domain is ETGVTQSPTHLIKTRGQQVTLRCSSQSGHNTVSWYQQALGQGPQFIFQYYREEENGRGNFPPRFSGLQFPNYSSELNVNALELDDSALYLCASRLEEPGQGGNTEAFFGQGTRLTVV.

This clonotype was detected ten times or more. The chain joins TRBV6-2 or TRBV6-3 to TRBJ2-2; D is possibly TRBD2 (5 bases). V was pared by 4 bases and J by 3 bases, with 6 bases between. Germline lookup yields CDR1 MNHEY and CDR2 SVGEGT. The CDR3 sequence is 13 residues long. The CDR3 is CASSFSDTGELFF. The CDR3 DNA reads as TGTGCCAGCAGTTTTAGCGACACCGGGGAGCTGTTTTTT.

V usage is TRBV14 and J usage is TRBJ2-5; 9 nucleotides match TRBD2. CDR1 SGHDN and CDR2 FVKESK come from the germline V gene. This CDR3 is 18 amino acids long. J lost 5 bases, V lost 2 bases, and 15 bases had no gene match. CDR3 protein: CASSQISREGHQRETQYF. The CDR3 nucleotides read TGTGCCAGCAGCCAAATTTCGCGGGAGGGCCATCAGCGGGAGACCCAGTACTTC. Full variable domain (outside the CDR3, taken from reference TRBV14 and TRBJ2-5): EAGVTQFPSHSVIEKGQTVTLRCDPISGHDNLYWYRRVMGKEIKFLLHFVKESKQDESGMPNNRFLAERTGGTYSTLKVQPAELEDSGVYFCASSQISREGHQRETQYFGPGTRLLVL.

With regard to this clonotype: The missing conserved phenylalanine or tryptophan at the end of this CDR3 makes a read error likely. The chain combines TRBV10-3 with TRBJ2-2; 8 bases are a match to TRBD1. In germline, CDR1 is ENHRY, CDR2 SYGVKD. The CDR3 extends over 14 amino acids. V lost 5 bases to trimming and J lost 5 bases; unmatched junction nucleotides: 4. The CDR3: CAISQGAGTGELFL. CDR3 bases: TGTGCCATCAGTCAGGGGGCGGGGACCGGGGAGCTGTTTTTG.

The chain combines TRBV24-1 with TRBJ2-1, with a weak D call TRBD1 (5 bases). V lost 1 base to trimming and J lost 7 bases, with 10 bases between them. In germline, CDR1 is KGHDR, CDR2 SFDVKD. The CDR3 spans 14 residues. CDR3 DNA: TGTGCCACCAGTGATTTTGACAGTCGGAATGAGCAGTTCTTC. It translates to CATSDFDSRNEQFF.

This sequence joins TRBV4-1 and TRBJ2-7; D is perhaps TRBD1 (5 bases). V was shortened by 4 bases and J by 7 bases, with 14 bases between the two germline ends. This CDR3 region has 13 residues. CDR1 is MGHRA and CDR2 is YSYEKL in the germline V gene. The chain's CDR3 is CASSLNQGLEQYF. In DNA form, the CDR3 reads TGCGCCAGCAGCCTCAACCAGGGCCTGGAGCAGTACTTC.

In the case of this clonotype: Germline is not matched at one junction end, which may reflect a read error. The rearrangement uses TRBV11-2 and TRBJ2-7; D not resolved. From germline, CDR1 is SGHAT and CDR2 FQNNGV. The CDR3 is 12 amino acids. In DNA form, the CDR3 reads TGTGTCAGCAGCCCCGTGGGGAACGAGCAGTACTTC. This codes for CVSSPVGNEQYF. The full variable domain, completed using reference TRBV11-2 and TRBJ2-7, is EAGVAQSPRYKIIEKRQSVAFWCNPISGHATLYWYQQILGQGPKLLIQFQNNGVVDDSQLPKDRFSAERLKGVDSTLKIQPAKLEDSAVYLCVSSPVGNEQYFGPGTRLTVT.

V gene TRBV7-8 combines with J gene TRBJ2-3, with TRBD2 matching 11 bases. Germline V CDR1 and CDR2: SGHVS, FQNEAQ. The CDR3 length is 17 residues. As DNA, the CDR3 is TGTGTAAGCAGCGCCACCACTAGCGGGAGTAGAAAAAATACGCAGTATTTT. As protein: CVSSATTSGSRKNTQYF.

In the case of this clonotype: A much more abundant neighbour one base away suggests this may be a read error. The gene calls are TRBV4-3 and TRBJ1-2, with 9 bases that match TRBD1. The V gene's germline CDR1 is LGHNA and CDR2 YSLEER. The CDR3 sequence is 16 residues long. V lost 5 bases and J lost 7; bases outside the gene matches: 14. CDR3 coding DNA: TGCGCCAGCAGCGAGAGACAGGGGGGCTTTGAGTGTGGCTACACCTTC. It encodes CASSERQGGFECGYTF.

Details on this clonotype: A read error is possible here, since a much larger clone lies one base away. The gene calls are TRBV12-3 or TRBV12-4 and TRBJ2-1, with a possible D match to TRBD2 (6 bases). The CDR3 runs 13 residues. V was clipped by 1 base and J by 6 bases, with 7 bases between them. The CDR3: CASSLEGGNEQFF. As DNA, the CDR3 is TGTGCCAGCAGTTTAGAGGGAGGCAATGAGCAGTTCTTC.

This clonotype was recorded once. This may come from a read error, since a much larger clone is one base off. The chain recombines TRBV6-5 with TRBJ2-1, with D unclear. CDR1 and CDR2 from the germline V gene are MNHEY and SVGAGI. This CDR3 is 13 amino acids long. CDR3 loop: CACSDGSCNEQFF. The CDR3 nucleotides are TGTGCCTGCTCTGACGGCTCCTGCAATGAGCAGTTCTTC.

CDR3 nucleotide sequence: TGTGCCAGCAGTTTAGTCCTTAGCAATCAGCCCCAGCATTTT. This encodes CASSLVLSNQPQHF. The chain uses TRBV12-3 or TRBV12-4 and TRBJ1-5, with D unresolved. V was shortened by 1 base and J by 0 bases, with 4 bases between the two germline ends. The CDR3 is made up of 14 amino acids.

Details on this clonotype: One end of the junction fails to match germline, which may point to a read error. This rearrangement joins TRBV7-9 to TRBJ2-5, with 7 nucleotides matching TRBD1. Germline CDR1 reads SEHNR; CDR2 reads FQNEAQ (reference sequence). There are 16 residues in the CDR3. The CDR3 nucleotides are TGTGCCAGCAGCTTTGCGGCTGGGAAAGGGACAGAGACCCGGTACTTC. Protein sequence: CASSFAAGKGTETRYF.

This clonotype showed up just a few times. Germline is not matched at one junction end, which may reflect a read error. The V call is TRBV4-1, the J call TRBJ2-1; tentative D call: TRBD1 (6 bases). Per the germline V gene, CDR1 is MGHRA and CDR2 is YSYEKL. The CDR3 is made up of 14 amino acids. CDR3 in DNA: TGCGCCAGTAGCCAAGATGGGGGCTCCTATGAGCAGTTCTTC. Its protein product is CASSQDGGSYEQFF.

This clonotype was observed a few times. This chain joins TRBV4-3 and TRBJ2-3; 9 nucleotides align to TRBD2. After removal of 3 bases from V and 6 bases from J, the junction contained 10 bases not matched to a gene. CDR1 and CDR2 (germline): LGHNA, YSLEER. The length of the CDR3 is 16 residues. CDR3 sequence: CASSQDPGLATDTQYF. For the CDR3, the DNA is TGCGCCAGCAGCCAGGATCCAGGACTAGCGACCGATACGCAGTATTTT.

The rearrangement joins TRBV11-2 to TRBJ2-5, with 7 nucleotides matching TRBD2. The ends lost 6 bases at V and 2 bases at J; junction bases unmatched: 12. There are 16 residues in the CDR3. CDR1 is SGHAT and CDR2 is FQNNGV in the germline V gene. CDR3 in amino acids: CASRLRASSGQETQYF. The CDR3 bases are TGTGCCAGCAGGTTAAGAGCGTCTAGCGGTCAAGAGACCCAGTACTTC.